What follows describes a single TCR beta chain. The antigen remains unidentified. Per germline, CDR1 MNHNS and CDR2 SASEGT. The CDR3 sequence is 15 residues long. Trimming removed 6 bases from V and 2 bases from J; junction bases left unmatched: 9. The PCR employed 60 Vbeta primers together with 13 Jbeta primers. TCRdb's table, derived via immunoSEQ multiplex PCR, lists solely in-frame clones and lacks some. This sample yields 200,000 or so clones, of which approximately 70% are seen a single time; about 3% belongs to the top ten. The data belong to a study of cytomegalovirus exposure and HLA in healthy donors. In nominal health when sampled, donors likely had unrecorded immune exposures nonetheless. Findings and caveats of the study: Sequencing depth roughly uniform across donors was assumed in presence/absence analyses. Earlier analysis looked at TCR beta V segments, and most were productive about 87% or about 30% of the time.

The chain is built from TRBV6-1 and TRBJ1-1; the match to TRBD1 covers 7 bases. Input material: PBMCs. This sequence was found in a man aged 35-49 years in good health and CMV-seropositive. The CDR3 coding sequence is TGTGCCAGCAGGACGGACAGGCTCGGAAACACTGAAGCTTTCTTT. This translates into CASRTDRLGNTEAFF.